The 9 T cell receptor beta chains below all came from one sample that was sequenced in a study of control samples from healthy donors and cancer patients. Assay: immunoSEQ multiplex PCR; the TCRdb copy retains only in-frame clones and omits some. The sample lists around 180,000 clones; roughly 94% were seen once. The sequencing input was blood. Receptors were obtained from a woman aged 18-30 years in good health.

The rearrangement links TRBV21-1 to TRBJ2-7; no check of the table's D call, TRBD2, against the DNA was made. TRBV21-1 is labeled a pseudogene. This CDR3 has 16 residues. Written as DNA, the CDR3 is TGTGCCAGCAGCAGGATACTCGGACTGCGGGAGTACGAGCAGTACTTC. Amino acids: CASSRILGLREYEQYF.

J is TRBJ2-7 and V is TRBV3-1 (or the pseudogene TRBV3-2); D remains ambiguous. Germline CDR1 reads LGHDT; CDR2 reads YNNKEL (reference sequence). This CDR3 spans 15 amino acids. Trimming shortened V by 4 bases and J by 2 bases, and 15 bases separated the two germline ends. CDR3: CASSPSATVPYEQYF. CDR3 bases: TGTGCCAGCAGCCCTTCCGCGACCGTCCCCTACGAGCAGTACTTC.

The chain links TRBV4-3 to TRBJ1-2; tentatively, D is TRBD1 (6 bases). The CDR3 runs 17 residues. The germline V and J ends were trimmed by 0 bases and 5 bases, with 19 bases remaining between them. Germline V CDR1 and CDR2: LGHNA, YSLEER. The CDR3 nucleotides read TGCGCCAGCAGCCAAGATTGGTCGGGGGGACACCTTTATGGCTACACCTTC. This codes for CASSQDWSGGHLYGYTF.

The J gene is TRBJ1-5, the V gene TRBV2; tentative D call: TRBD1 (5 bases). The germline V and J ends were trimmed by 8 bases and 7 bases, with 12 bases remaining between them. This CDR3 has 12 amino acids. Germline CDR1 is SNHLY and CDR2 is FYNNEI. CDR3 nucleotides: TGTGCCAGCGGGGGTAGGTGGCAGCCCCAGCATTTT. Translating it yields CASGGRWQPQHF. Using reference TRBV2 and TRBJ1-5 for the parts outside the CDR3, the full variable domain is EPEVTQTPSHQVTQMGQEVILRCVPISNHLYFYWYRQILGQKVEFLVSFYNNEISEKSEIFDDQFSVERPDGSNFTLKIRSTKLEDSAMYFCASGGRWQPQHFGDGTRLSIL.

The chain recombines TRBV6-2 or TRBV6-3 with TRBJ1-2; tentative D call: TRBD1 (5 bases). CDR1 is MNHEY and CDR2 is SVGEGT in the germline V gene. The CDR3 length is 16 residues. V lost 4 bases, J lost 7 bases, and 22 bases lay in between. The CDR3 sequence: CASSSPGRGGALGYTF. The CDR3 coding sequence is TGTGCCAGCAGTTCCCCGGGCCGGGGGGGAGCTCTTGGCTACACCTTC.

The chain carries TRBV25-1 and TRBJ1-2; the D gene is possibly TRBD1 (5 bases). This CDR3 is 14 amino acids long. Germline lookup yields CDR1 MGHDK and CDR2 SYGVNS. V shed 7 bases and J shed 7 bases, with 19 bases lying between them. The CDR3 DNA reads as TGTGCCAGCACCCATTACGGGACCCCCGGTGGCTACACCTTC. Translating it yields CASTHYGTPGGYTF.

The CDR3 sequence: CASSLSFGYVNTEAFF. CDR3 nucleotides: TGTGCCAGCAGCTTATCGTTTGGATATGTGAACACTGAAGCTTTCTTT. The chain carries TRBV11-3 and TRBJ1-1; D uncertain. The CDR3 extends over 16 amino acids. Trimming took 2 bases from V and 0 from J, leaving 13 bases between them. Germline CDR1 reads SGHNT; CDR2 reads YENEEA.

This clone has just one count. The chain recombines TRBV19 with TRBJ1-6; D ambiguous. This CDR3 is 13 amino acids long. Germline V lookup: CDR1 LNHDA, CDR2 SQIVND (reference sequence). Trimming pared 5 bases from V and 8 bases from J, leaving 10 bases between. CDR3 DNA sequence: TGTGCCAGTAGTCTGAATGAGGATTCACCCCTCCACTTT. This translates into CASSLNEDSPLHF.

This clone was observed once. The rearrangement uses TRBV3-1 (or the pseudogene TRBV3-2) and TRBJ1-4; the match to TRBD1 covers 9 bases. The CDR3 totals 13 residues. J was trimmed by 7 bases and V by 3 bases; bases with no gene match: 0. Germline assignment: CDR1 LGHDT and CDR2 YNNKEL (reference sequence). The CDR3 DNA reads TGTGCCAGCAGCCAGACAGGGGGTGAAAAACTGTTTTTT. Translated: CASSQTGGEKLFF.